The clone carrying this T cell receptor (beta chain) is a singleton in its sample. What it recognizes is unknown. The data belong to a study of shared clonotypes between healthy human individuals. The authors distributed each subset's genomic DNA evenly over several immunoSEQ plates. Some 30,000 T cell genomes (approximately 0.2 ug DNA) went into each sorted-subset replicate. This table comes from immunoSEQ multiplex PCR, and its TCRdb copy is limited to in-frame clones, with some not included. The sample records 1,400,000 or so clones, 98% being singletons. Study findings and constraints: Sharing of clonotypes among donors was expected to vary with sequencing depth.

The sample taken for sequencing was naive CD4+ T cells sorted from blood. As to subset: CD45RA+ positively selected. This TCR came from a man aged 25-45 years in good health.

The CDR3 protein is CASSYLTGYNEQFF. Written as DNA, the CDR3 is TGTGCCAGCAGTTACCTAACAGGGTACAATGAGCAGTTCTTC. The chain combines TRBV6-6 with TRBJ2-1, with D tentatively TRBD1 (6 bases). The CDR3 is made up of 14 amino acids. Trimming took 2 bases from V and 4 from J, leaving 9 bases between them. Germline values: CDR1 MNHNY, CDR2 SVGAGI (reference sequence).